The 10 T cell receptor beta chains presented below share a single source sample, sequenced in a study of T cell repertoires in cytomegalovirus infection. Using its own MiXCR run on the reads, TCRdb lists one record per CDR3 protein. Of about 740,000 distinct CDR3 sequences detected, less than 40% appear once; the ten largest clones hold around 3%. The sample taken for sequencing was PBMCs. The receptors originated from a human donor in good health (CMV status not recorded). Some clones in this sample may be carry-over from other donors' samples.

This clonotype was recorded at least ten times. J is TRBJ2-5 and V is TRBV7-8; D may be TRBD1 (6 bases). Germline lookup yields CDR1 SGHVS and CDR2 FQNEAQ. The CDR3 consists of 21 residues. V lost 5 bases and J lost 1, with 32 bases in between. The CDR3 DNA sequence: TGTGCCAGCAGCGAATTAGATCTAAGGTCAAGCAGGGGACGAATCCAAGAGACCCAGTACTTC. Translation: CASSELDLRSSRGRIQETQYF.

This clonotype has only one observation. The rearrangement links TRBV6-5 to TRBJ2-1, with 7 bases identical to TRBD2. V shed 6 bases, J shed 4 bases, and the junction held 9 bases outside the gene matches. Germline V gene data show CDR1 as MNHEY and CDR2 as SVGAGI. The CDR3 consists of 15 residues. DNA for the CDR3: TGTGCCAGCAGCCCAAGCGGGATCATGTACAATGAGCAGTTCTTC. Translating gives CASSPSGIMYNEQFF.

The rearrangement links TRBV27 to TRBJ2-2; D is perhaps TRBD1 (5 bases). Trimming took 5 bases from V and 6 from J, leaving 19 bases between them. Germline CDR1 reads MNHEY; CDR2 reads SMNVEV (reference sequence). The CDR3 contains 16 residues. The CDR3 DNA reads TGTGCCAGCAGTCCACGGACACCTGTTAACGCCGGGGAGCTGTTTTTT. This encodes CASSPRTPVNAGELFF.

This clonotype was detected ten times or more. V is TRBV7-8 and J is TRBJ2-5, with 10 bases matching TRBD2. CDR1 and CDR2 (germline): SGHVS, FQNEAQ. The V segment lost 4 bases and the J segment 5 bases; nucleotides outside the gene matches: 25. This CDR3 region has 21 residues. This CDR3 reads CASSSGTLDALAGARGETQYF. The DNA for the CDR3 is TGTGCCAGCAGCTCAGGGACTTTAGATGCCCTAGCGGGGGCTAGGGGGGAGACCCAGTACTTC. The variable domain in full, completed from reference TRBV7-8 and TRBJ2-5, reads GAGVSQSPRYKVAKRGQDVALRCDPISGHVSLFWYQQALGQGPEFLTYFQNEAQLDKSGLPSDRFFAERPEGSVSTLKIQRTQQEDSAVYLCASSSGTLDALAGARGETQYFGPGTRLLVL.

The J gene is TRBJ2-2, the V gene TRBV7-2; possible D gene TRBD1, 6 bases. This CDR3 region has 19 residues. Germline lookup yields CDR1 SGHTA and CDR2 FQGNSA. V was cut by 1 base and J by 4 bases, with 22 bases left in between. CDR3 protein: CASSLEAGRGRYRTGELFF. CDR3 nucleotide sequence: TGTGCCAGCAGCTTAGAAGCCGGCAGGGGAAGGTATCGCACCGGGGAGCTGTTTTTT.

The chain carries TRBV12-3 or TRBV12-4 and TRBJ2-5; no definite D call. The CDR3 consists of 14 residues. With 0 bases removed from V and 1 base from J, the gap between germline ends came to 6 bases. The CDR3 protein is CASSLAGTQETQYF. For the CDR3, the DNA is TGTGCCAGCAGTTTAGCGGGTACCCAAGAGACCCAGTACTTC.

This clonotype was observed at least ten times. V and J are TRBV7-2 and TRBJ2-3, with 8 nucleotides matching TRBD2. The CDR3 is made up of 15 amino acids. In germline, CDR1 is SGHTA, CDR2 FQGNSA. The V segment lost 4 bases and the J segment 0 bases; nucleotides outside the gene matches: 3. The DNA for the CDR3 is TGTGCCAGCAGCTCCGGGACTAGGAGCACAGATACGCAGTATTTT. Protein sequence: CASSSGTRSTDTQYF.

This rearrangement joins TRBV19 to TRBJ1-1, with D perhaps TRBD1 (5 bases). CDR3 length: 15 amino acids. V was shortened by 5 bases and J by 3 bases, with 16 bases between the two germline ends. CDR1 LNHDA and CDR2 SQIVND come from the germline V gene (reference sequence). This chain's CDR3 is CASSPGGERDTEAFF. CDR3 sequence (DNA): TGTGCCAGTAGTCCGGGGGGAGAAAGGGACACTGAAGCTTTCTTT.

CDR3 loop: CSAIRTVYEQYF. CDR3 DNA: TGCAGTGCTATAAGGACAGTCTACGAGCAGTACTTC. The rearrangement joins TRBV20-1 to TRBJ2-7; a weak D match, TRBD1 (6 bases). The CDR3 runs to 12 residues. CDR1 and CDR2 from the germline V gene are DFQATT and SNEGSKA (reference sequence). V was trimmed by 4 bases and J by 3 bases, leaving 10 bases between them.

The V and J genes are TRBV20-1 and TRBJ1-2, with D possibly TRBD1 on 6 matching bases. The CDR3 runs to 15 residues. V lost 0 bases and J lost 6, with 17 bases in between. Germline assignment: CDR1 DFQATT and CDR2 SNEGSKA (reference sequence). The CDR3 nucleotides are TGCAGTGCTAGAGATCGCTCGACAGGAGATCATGGCTACACCTTC. It specifies CSARDRSTGDHGYTF.